The clone carrying this T cell receptor beta chain was seen more than once but under ten times. This entry comes from a study of control samples from healthy donors and cancer patients. Assay used: immunoSEQ multiplex PCR; TCRdb lists only in-frame clones, some missing. The sample has about 55,000 clones, roughly 86% seen once. The CDR3 covers 13 residues. Germline CDR1 reads MNHEY; CDR2 reads SMNVEV (reference sequence). The V and J ends lost 4 bases and 5 bases respectively, with 12 bases between them. Material: blood. This sequence originates from a man aged 50 to 59 in good health. J is TRBJ2-7 and V is TRBV27; D is unresolved. The CDR3 region is CASSSWVEDEQYF. Written as DNA, the CDR3 is TGTGCCAGCAGTTCGTGGGTCGAAGACGAGCAGTACTTC.